The source of this T cell receptor beta chain is a study of blood T cell repertoires in COVID-19. Measured with immunoSEQ multiplex PCR; TCRdb has only the in-frame clones, and not every one. The sample records about 36,000 clones, 90% being singletons. CDR3 size: 16 residues. Per the germline V gene, CDR1 is LNHDA and CDR2 is SQIVND (reference sequence). J gave up 7 bases and V 4 bases, and 8 bases lay outside the gene matches. This chain uses TRBV19 with TRBJ2-2; TRBD2 matches at 11 bases. The source is a human donor in a cohort sampled during active COVID-19. Sequenced: peripheral blood. CDR3 amino acids: CASSTRLAGILGELFF. The CDR3 DNA reads as TGTGCCAGTAGTACAAGACTAGCGGGGATACTCGGGGAGCTGTTTTTT. The full variable domain, in which reference TRBV19 and TRBJ2-2 provide the parts outside the CDR3, is DGGITQSPKYLFRKEGQNVTLSCEQNLNHDAMYWYRQDPGQGLRLIYYSQIVNDFQKGDIAEGYSVSREKKESFPLTVTSAQKNPTAFYLCASSTRLAGILGELFFGEGSRLTVL.